There are a few counts of the clone carrying this TCR beta chain. Its specificity is not known. This sample is drawn from a study of T cell repertoires in cytomegalovirus infection. Overall study: Public signatures in TCR beta pointed to CMV infection and matching HLA type.

TCRdb analysed the reads with MiXCR anew, one entry per CDR3 protein. The repertoire holds fewer than 250,000 distinct CDR3 sequences, with 22% as singletons. Germline V gives CDR1 SGDLS, CDR2 YYNGEE. CDR3 size: 16 residues. V shed 4 bases and J 8 bases; nucleotides not matched to a gene: 17. Overall study findings and caveats: HLA-C-restricted CMV-specific TCR beta clonotypes prevailed in the ex vivo response. Totalled public TCR beta family frequency picked out people who carried CMV plus the relevant HLA.

Sequencing was done on a sample of CD8+ T cells from PBMCs. The V call is TRBV9, the J call TRBJ1-2; 7 positions match TRBD1. The clonotype originates from a human donor in good health (CMV status not recorded). Some clones in this sample may be carry-over from other donors' samples. The CDR3 region is CASSQRNLDRVEGYTF. CDR3 sequence (DNA): TGTGCCAGCAGCCAACGGAACCTAGACAGGGTTGAGGGCTACACCTTC. Combining the CDR3 with reference TRBV9 and TRBJ1-2 gives the whole variable domain DSGVTQTPKHLITATGQRVTLRCSPRSGDLSVYWYQQSLDQGLQFLIQYYNGEERAKGNILERFSAQQFPDLHSELNLSSLELGDSALYFCASSQRNLDRVEGYTFGSGTRLTVV.